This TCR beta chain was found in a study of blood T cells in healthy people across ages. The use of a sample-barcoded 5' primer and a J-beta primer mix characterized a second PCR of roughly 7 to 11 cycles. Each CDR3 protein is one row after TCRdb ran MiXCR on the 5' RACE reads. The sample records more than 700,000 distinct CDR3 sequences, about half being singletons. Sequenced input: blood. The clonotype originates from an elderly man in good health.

CDR3 in DNA: TGTGCCAGCAGCTTTTCCGGGGCCGACAATGAGCAGTTCTTC. Its protein product is CASSFSGADNEQFF. The chain employs TRBV7-9 and TRBJ2-1; either TRBD1 or TRBD2 may fit D (5 bases each). Germline V gene lookup returns CDR1 SEHNR and CDR2 FQNEAQ (reference sequence). The CDR3 is 14 amino acids. V was clipped by 3 bases and J by 5 bases, with 11 bases between them.